This T cell receptor beta chain was observed in a study of spatial heterogeneity in lung cancer. Study in general: The donor population consisted of approximately 70 patients with untreated, early-stage non-small cell lung cancer.

The CDR3 covers 15 residues. CDR1 and CDR2 from the germline V gene are LGHNA and YSLEER. Trimming stripped 0 bases from V and 5 bases from J, with 13 bases between. Unique molecular identifiers, one per molecule, were present on every TCR cDNA molecule. MiXCR was run by TCRdb on the 5' RACE reads, yielding one entry per CDR3 protein. The top ten clones hold 21% of a sample with about 94,000 distinct CDR3 sequences, just under 20% of them seen once. The sample's time point: blood at routine non-recurrence follow-up after resection. The rearrangement uses TRBV4-3 and TRBJ2-5; TRBD1 might be the D (5 bases). Source: PBMCs, taken at follow-up. This clonotype originated in a male donor with early-stage non-small cell lung cancer. CDR3 loop: CASSQDLGVLETQYF. For the CDR3, the DNA is TGCGCCAGCAGCCAAGATTTAGGGGTTCTGGAGACCCAGTACTTC.